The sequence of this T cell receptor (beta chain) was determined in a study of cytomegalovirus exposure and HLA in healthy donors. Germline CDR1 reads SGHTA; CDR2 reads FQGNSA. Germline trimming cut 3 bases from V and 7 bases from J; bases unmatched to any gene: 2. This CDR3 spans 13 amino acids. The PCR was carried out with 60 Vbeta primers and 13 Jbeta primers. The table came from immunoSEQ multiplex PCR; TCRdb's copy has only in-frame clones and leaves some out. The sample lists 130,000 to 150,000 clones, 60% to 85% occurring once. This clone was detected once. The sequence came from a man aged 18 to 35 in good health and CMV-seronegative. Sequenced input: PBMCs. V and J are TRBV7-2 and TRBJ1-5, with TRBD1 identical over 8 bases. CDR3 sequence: CASSFNRGQPQHF. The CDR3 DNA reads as TGTGCCAGCAGCTTTAACAGGGGGCAGCCCCAGCATTTT.